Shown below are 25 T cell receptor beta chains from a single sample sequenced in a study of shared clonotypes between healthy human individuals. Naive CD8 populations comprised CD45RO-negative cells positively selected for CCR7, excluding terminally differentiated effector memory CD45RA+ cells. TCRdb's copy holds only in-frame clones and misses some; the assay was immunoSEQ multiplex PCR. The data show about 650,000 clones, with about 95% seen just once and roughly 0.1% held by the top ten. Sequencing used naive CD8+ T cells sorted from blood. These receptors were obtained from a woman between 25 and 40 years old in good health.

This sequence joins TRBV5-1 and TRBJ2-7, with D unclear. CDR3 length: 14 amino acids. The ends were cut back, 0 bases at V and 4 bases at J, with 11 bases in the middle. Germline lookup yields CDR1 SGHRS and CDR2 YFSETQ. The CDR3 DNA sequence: TGCGCCAGCAGCTTGGTGTGGTCCCCTTACGAGCAGTACTTC. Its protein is CASSLVWSPYEQYF. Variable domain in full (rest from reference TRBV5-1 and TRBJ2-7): KAGVTQTPRYLIKTRGQQVTLSCSPISGHRSVSWYQQTPGQGLQFLFEYFSETQRNKGNFPGRFSGRQFSNSRSEMNVSTLELGDSALYLCASSLVWSPYEQYFGPGTRLTVT.

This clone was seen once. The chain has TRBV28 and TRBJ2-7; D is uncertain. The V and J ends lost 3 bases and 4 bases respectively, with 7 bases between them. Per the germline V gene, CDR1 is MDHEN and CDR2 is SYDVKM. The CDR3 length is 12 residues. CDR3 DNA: TGTGCCAGCAGTTTCACACCATACGAGCAGTACTTC. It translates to CASSFTPYEQYF.

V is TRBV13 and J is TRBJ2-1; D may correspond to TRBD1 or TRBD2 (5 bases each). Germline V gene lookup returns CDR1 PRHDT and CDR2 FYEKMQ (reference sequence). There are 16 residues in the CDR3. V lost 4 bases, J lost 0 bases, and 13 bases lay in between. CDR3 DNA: TGTGCCAGCAGCTCCACCGGGACCAGCTCCTACAATGAGCAGTTCTTC. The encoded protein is CASSSTGTSSYNEQFF.

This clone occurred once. Here the CDR3 DNA reads TGTGCCAGCAGCTTATCAGGGGATTCCTACGAGCAGTACTTC. Its translation: CASSLSGDSYEQYF. V is TRBV5-4 and J is TRBJ2-7; tentatively, D is TRBD1 (6 bases). Germline values: CDR1 SGHNT, CDR2 YYREEE (reference sequence). CDR3 length: 14 amino acids. The V end was cut by 2 bases, the J end by 1 base, with 10 bases between. Filled out from reference TRBV5-4 and TRBJ2-7, the complete variable domain reads ETGVTQSPTHLIKTRGQQVTLRCSSQSGHNTVSWYQQALGQGPQFIFQYYREEENGRGNFPPRFSGLQFPNYSSELNVNALELDDSALYLCASSLSGDSYEQYFGPGTRLTVT.

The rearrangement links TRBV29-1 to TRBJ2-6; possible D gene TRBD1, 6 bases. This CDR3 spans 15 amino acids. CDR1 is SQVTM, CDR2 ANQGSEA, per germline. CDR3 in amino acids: CSSWDISSGANVLTF. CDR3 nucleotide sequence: TGCAGTTCATGGGACATCAGCTCTGGGGCCAACGTCCTGACTTTC. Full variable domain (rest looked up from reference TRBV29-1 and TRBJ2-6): SAVISQKPSRDICQRGTSLTIQCQVDSQVTMMFWYRQQPGQSLTLIATANQGSEATYESGFVIDKFPISRPNLTFSTLTVSNMSPEDSSIYLCSSWDISSGANVLTFGAGSRLTVL.

This chain's CDR3 is CAWNRGHGYTF. The CDR3 nucleotides are TGTGCCTGGAATCGCGGGCATGGCTACACCTTC. This chain connects TRBV30 to TRBJ1-2; no clear D gene. The V gene's germline CDR1 is GTSNPN and CDR2 SVGIG (reference sequence). This CDR3 has 11 residues. Trimming cost V 4 bases and J 6 bases, with 9 bases left between them.

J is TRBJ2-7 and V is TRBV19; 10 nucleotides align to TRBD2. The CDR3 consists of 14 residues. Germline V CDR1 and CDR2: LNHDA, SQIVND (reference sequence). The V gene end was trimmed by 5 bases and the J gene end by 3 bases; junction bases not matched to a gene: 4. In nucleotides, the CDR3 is TGTGCCAGTAGTGGTATAGCGGGAGGCTACGAGCAGTACTTC. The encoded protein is CASSGIAGGYEQYF.

CDR3 sequence: CASTGGDTYNEQFF. DNA for the CDR3: TGTGCCAGCACGGGCGGGGATACCTACAATGAGCAGTTCTTC. The chain employs TRBV27 and TRBJ2-1; tentatively, D is TRBD2 (6 bases). Trimming stripped 7 bases from V and 2 bases from J, with 12 bases between. Germline V gene lookup returns CDR1 MNHEY and CDR2 SMNVEV (reference sequence). There are 14 residues in the CDR3.

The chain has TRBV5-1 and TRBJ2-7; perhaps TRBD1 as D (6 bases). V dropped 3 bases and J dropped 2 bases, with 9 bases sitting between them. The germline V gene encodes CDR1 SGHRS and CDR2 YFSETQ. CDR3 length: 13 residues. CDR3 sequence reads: CASSWTATYEQYF. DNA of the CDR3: TGCGCCAGCAGCTGGACAGCTACCTACGAGCAGTACTTC.

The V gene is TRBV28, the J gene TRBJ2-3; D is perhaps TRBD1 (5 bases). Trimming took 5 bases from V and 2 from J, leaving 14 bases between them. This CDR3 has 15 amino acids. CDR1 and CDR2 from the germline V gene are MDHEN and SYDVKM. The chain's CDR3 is CASSPDSETTDTQYF. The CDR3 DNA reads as TGTGCCAGCAGTCCAGACAGCGAGACCACAGATACGCAGTATTTT.

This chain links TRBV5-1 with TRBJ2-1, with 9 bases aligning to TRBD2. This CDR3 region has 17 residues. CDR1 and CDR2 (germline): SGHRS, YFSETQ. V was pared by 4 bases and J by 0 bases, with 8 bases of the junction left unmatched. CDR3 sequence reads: CASSGGLAASSYNEQFF. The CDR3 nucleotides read TGCGCCAGCAGCGGGGGACTAGCCGCCAGCTCCTACAATGAGCAGTTCTTC.

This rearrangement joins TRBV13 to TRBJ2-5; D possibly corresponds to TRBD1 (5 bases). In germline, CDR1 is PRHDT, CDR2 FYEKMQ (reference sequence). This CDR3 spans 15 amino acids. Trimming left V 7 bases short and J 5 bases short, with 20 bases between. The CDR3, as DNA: TGTGCCAGCATTGATCCCCAGGGTGGTGGGGAGACCCAGTACTTC. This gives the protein CASIDPQGGGETQYF.

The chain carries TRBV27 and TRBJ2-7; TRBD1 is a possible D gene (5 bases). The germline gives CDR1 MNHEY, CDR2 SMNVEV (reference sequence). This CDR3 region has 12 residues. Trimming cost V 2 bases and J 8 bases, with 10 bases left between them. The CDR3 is CASSLIMGQQYF. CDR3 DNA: TGTGCCAGCAGTTTAATAATGGGGCAGCAGTACTTC.

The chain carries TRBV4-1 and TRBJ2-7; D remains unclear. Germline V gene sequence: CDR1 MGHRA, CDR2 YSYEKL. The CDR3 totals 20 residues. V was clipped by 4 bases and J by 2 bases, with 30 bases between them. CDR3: CASSPKRSPVDLSTPYEQYF. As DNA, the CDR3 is TGCGCCAGCAGCCCCAAACGAAGTCCTGTCGATTTATCTACTCCCTACGAGCAGTACTTC.

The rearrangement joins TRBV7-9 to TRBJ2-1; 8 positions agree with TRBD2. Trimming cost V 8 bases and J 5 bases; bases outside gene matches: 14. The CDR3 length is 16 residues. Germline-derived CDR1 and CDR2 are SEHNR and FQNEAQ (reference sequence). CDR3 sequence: CASRADSGKINNEQFF. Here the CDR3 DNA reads TGTGCCAGCCGGGCGGATAGCGGGAAGATAAACAATGAGCAGTTCTTC.

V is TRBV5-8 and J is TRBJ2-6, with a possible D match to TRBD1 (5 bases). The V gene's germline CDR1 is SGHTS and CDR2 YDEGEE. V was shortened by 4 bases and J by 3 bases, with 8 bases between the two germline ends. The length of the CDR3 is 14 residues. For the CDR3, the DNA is TGTGCCAGCAGCATGACAGATGGGGCCAACGTCCTGACTTTC. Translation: CASSMTDGANVLTF.

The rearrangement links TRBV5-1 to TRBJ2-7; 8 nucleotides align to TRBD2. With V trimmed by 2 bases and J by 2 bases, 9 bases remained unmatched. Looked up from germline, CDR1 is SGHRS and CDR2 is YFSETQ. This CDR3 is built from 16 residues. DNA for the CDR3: TGCGCCAGCAGCTTAACTCCTAGCGGGCCCCCCTACGAGCAGTACTTC. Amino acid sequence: CASSLTPSGPPYEQYF.

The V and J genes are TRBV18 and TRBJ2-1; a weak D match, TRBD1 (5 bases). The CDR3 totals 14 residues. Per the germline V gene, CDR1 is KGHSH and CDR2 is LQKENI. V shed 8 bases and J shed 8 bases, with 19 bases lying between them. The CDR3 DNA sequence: TGTGCCAGCGCTGAGGTAGGGGAAGAATATGAGCAGTTCTTC. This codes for CASAEVGEEYEQFF.

CDR3 amino acids: CASSPLPIYF. Here the CDR3 DNA reads TGTGCCAGCAGCCCCCTACCCATATATTTT. This chain joins TRBV7-9 and TRBJ1-3, with D uncertain. Germline CDR1 reads SEHNR; CDR2 reads FQNEAQ (reference sequence). The CDR3 covers 10 residues. The germline V and J ends were trimmed by 5 bases and 11 bases, with 7 bases remaining between them.

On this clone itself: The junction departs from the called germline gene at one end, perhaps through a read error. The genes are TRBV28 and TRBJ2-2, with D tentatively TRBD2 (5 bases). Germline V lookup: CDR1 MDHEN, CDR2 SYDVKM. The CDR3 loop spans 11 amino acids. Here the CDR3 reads CASAGAGEPFF. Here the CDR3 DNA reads TGTGCCAGCGCGGGTGCCGGGGAGCCGTTTTTT.

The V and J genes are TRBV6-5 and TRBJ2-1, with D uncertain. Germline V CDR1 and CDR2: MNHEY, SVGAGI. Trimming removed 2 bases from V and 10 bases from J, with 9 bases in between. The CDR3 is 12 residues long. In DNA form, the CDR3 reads TGTGCCAGCAGTTACGGGTCAGGCGAGCAGTTCTTC. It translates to CASSYGSGEQFF.

The CDR3 loop is CASSSGQYNEQFF. DNA for the CDR3: TGCGCCAGCAGCTCCGGACAGTACAATGAGCAGTTCTTC. The chain links TRBV5-1 to TRBJ2-1; D might be TRBD1 (6 bases). V was pared by 3 bases and J by 4 bases, with 8 bases between. CDR3 size: 13 residues. Germline lookup yields CDR1 SGHRS and CDR2 YFSETQ.

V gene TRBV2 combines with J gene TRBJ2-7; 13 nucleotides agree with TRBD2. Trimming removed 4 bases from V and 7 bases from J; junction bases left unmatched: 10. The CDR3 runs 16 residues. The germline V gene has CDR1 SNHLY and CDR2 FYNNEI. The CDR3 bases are TGTGCCAGCAGTGCGCGGCGACTAGCGGGAGGTTATGAGCAGTACTTC. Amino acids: CASSARRLAGGYEQYF.

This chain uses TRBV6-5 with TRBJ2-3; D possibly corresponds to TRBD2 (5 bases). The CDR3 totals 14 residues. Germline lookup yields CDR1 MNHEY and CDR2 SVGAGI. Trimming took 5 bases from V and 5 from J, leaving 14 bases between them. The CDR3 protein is CASSTTPEGDTQYF. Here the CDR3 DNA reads TGTGCCAGCAGTACTACACCCGAGGGAGATACGCAGTATTTT.

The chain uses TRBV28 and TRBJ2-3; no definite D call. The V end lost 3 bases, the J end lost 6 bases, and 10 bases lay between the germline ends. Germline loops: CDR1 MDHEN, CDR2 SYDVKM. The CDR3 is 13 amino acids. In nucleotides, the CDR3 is TGTGCCAGCAGTTTTCCTGCACAGGATACGCAGTATTTT. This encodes CASSFPAQDTQYF.